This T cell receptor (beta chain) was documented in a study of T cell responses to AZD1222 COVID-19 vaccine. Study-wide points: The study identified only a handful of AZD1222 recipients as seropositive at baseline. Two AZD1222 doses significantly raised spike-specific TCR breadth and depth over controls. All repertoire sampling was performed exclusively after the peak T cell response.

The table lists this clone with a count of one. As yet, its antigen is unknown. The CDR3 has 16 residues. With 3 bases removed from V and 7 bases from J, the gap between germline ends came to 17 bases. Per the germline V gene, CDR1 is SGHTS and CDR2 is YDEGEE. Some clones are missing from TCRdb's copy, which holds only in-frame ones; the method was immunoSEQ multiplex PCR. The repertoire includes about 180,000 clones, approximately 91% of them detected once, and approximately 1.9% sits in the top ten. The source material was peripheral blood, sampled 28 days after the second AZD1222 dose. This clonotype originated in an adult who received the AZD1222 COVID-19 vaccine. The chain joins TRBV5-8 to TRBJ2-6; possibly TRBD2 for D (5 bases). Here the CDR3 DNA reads TGTGCCAGCAGCTGGACTGGTGACTTTCGAGCCAACGTCCTGACTTTC. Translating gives CASSWTGDFRANVLTF. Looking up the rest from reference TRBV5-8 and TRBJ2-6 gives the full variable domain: EAGVTQSPTHLIKTRGQQATLRCSPISGHTSVYWYQQALGLGLQFLLWYDEGEERNRGNFPPRFSGRQFPNYSSELNVNALELEDSALYLCASSWTGDFRANVLTFGAGSRLTVL.